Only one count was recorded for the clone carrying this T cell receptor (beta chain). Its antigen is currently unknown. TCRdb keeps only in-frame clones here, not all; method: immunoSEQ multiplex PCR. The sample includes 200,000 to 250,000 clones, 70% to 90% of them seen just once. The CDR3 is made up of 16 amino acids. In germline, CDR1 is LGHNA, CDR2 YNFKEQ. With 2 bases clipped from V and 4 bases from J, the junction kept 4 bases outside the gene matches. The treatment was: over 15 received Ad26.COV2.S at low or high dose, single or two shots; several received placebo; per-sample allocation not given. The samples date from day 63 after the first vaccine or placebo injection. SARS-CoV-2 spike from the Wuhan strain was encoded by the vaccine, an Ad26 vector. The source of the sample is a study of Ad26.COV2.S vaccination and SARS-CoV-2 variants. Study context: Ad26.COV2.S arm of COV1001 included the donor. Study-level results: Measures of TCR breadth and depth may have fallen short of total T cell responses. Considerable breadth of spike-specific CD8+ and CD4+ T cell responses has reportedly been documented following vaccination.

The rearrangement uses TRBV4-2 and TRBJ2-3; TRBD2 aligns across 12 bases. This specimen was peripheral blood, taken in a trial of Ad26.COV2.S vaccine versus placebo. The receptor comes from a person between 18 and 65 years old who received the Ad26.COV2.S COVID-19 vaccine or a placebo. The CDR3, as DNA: TGTGCCAGCAGCCAATTGACTAGCGGGAGCGCAGATACGCAGTATTTT. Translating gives CASSQLTSGSADTQYF.